What follows describes a single TCR beta chain. Its specificity is unknown. The sample originates from a study of CD8 T cells in ankylosing spondylitis. TCRdb fed the 5' RACE reads into MiXCR, producing one record per CDR3 protein. The repertoire holds about 450,000 distinct CDR3 sequences, with approximately 26% as singletons. Notes on the study in general: The study identified a TCR beta motif of roughly eight highly homologous variants that appeared characteristic of ankylosing spondylitis blood.

The sequence derives from a male donor with ankylosing spondylitis. The specimen sequenced was blood, either unsorted or a sorted T cell fraction (not recorded which).

The CDR3 protein is CASSLKGDNEQFF. As DNA, the CDR3 is TGCGCCAGCAGCTTGAAGGGGGACAATGAGCAGTTCTTC. The J gene is TRBJ2-1, the V gene TRBV5-1; TRBD1 is a possible D gene (6 bases). CDR1 is SGHRS, CDR2 YFSETQ, per germline. V lost 1 base to trimming and J lost 5 bases, with 7 bases between them. The CDR3 contains 13 residues. The variable domain in full, completed from reference TRBV5-1 and TRBJ2-1, reads KAGVTQTPRYLIKTRGQQVTLSCSPISGHRSVSWYQQTPGQGLQFLFEYFSETQRNKGNFPGRFSGRQFSNSRSEMNVSTLELGDSALYLCASSLKGDNEQFFGPGTRLTVL.